Listed below are T cell receptor beta chains from one sample, sequenced in a study of ipilimumab plus nivolumab after autologous stem cell transplantation. Clones were sequenced by immunoSEQ multiplex PCR, and TCRdb holds only the in-frame ones, with some missing. Of around 23,000 clones listed, under 75% are singletons. This specimen consisted of PBMCs, obtained in a trial of ipilimumab plus nivolumab as post-transplant consolidation. These receptors all stem from a male donor with diffuse large B-cell lymphoma. Both conserved end residues are part of each CDR3. Each record gives: clone size, J gene, D gene, V gene, CDR3 DNA, CDR3 protein. A D gene is named only where the DNA matches it firmly. The size field is filled for only some rows; it gives once, few, many or a size class.

once | TRBJ2-7 | TRBD2 | TRBV28 | TGTGCCAGCAGTGCTGCTCGGGCTAGCGGGTCTTACGAGCAGTACTTC | CASSAARASGSYEQYF
NA | TRBJ2-7 | NA | TRBV6-4 | TGTGCCATCCAGAACCCGATCCTCGGGGTCACGGACGAGCAGTACTTC | CAIQNPILGVTDEQYF
NA | TRBJ2-7 | TRBD2 | TRBV11-1 | TGTGCCAGCAGCTCTCCCGGGACTAGCGGGAGACACAACTTC | CASSSPGTSGRHNF
NA | TRBJ1-6 | NA | TRBV30 | TGTGCCTGGAGTCGCGGGCAGGGGAATTCACCCCTCCACTTT | CAWSRGQGNSPLHF
few | TRBJ2-5 | TRBD1 | TRBV6-1 | TGTGCCAGCAGTGAAGCCCCGGGACAGGGGAGAGAGACCCAGTACTTC | CASSEAPGQGRETQYF
NA | TRBJ2-1 | TRBD2 | TRBV6-4 | TGTGCCAGCAGGGCGAGCGGGGGGGCGTCCTATGAGCAGTTCTTC | CASRASGGASYEQFF
NA | TRBJ2-7 | NA | TRBV5-4 | TGTGCCAGCAGCTTGCTTAAGGGGCCCTACGAGCAGTACTTC | CASSLLKGPYEQYF
NA | TRBJ1-6 | NA | TRBV28 | TGTGCCAGCACCGTCGAAGGGCGACCCCTCCACTTT | CASTVEGRPLHF
NA | TRBJ2-3 | TRBD1 | TRBV5-4 | TGTGCCAGCAGGTCGACAGGGGGCGAAAATACGCAGTATTTT | CASRSTGGENTQYF
NA | TRBJ1-1 | NA | TRBV18 | TGTGCCAGCTCGTTCGGGGGGGGGCCCAACACTGAAGCTTTCTTT | CASSFGGGPNTEAFF
NA | TRBJ2-7 | NA | TRBV6-1 | TGTGCCAGCAGTGAAAGGGAAGGTTTCTCCTACGAGCAGTACTTC | CASSEREGFSYEQYF
NA | TRBJ1-4 | NA | TRBV5-6 | TGTGCCAGCAGCGTCGCGGGTCTGAATGAAAAACTGTTTTTT | CASSVAGLNEKLFF
few | TRBJ2-5 | TRBD2 | TRBV4-1 | TGCGCCAGCAGCCCCTATCGGGCTAGCGGGCCGGAGACCCAGTACTTC | CASSPYRASGPETQYF
NA | TRBJ1-2 | NA | TRBV6-6 | TGTGCCAGCAGCCCGAGGCTCGGGTCCCCCGGGTATGGCTACACCTTC | CASSPRLGSPGYGYTF
few | TRBJ2-5 | TRBD1 | TRBV27 | TGTGCCAGCAGTTCGACCGGGACAGGGGCAACCCAGTACTTC | CASSSTGTGATQYF
NA | TRBJ1-2 | NA | TRBV7-9 | TGTGCCAGCAGCGACCTTCGGTATGGCTACACCTTC | CASSDLRYGYTF
NA | TRBJ2-3 | NA | TRBV5-4 | TGTGCCAGCAGCCCTCCGGGCGTCCTTGGAGATACGCAGTATTTT | CASSPPGVLGDTQYF
few | TRBJ1-6 | TRBD1 | TRBV19 | TGTGCCAGTAGTCAAATCGGGACAGGGCGAAATTCACCCCTCCACTTT | CASSQIGTGRNSPLHF
NA | TRBJ1-2 | NA | TRBV5-5 | TGTGCCAGCAGCTTGGATTCGGGGCTCTATGGCTACACCTTC | CASSLDSGLYGYTF
NA | TRBJ2-1 | TRBD2 | TRBV14 | TGTGCCAGCAGCCACCCCGGGACTAGCGGGAGGGAGGCGTTCTTC | CASSHPGTSGREAFF
NA | TRBJ2-3 | NA | TRBV5-5 | TGTGCCAGCAGCCCCCTCCCGAGCACAGATACGCAGTATTTT | CASSPLPSTDTQYF
NA | TRBJ1-1 | TRBD1 | TRBV6-1 | TGTGCCAGCAGTGAGAGGGAGGGGGCAGCTTTCTTT | CASSEREGAAFF
NA | TRBJ2-3 | NA | TRBV5-1 | TGCGCCAGCAGCTCCTGGGAGTTGCGGGGAGATACGCAGTATTTT | CASSSWELRGDTQYF
once | TRBJ2-3 | NA | TRBV7-3 | TGTGCCAGCAGCTTATTCCCTATTGAAGATACGCAGTATTTT | CASSLFPIEDTQYF
NA | TRBJ2-3 | TRBD1 | TRBV6-1 | TGTGCCAGCATCAGGGGGCAGTTTGCAGATACGCAGTATTTT | CASIRGQFADTQYF
once | TRBJ1-2 | NA | TRBV4-2 | TGTGCCAGCAGCTTATTCGCAGAGGGTAGGCCCAGGGAGAACTTC | CASSLFAEGRPRENF
NA | TRBJ2-1 | NA | TRBV27 | TGTGCCAGCAGTTCTAAAATCGGCTATGAGCAGTTCTTC | CASSSKIGYEQFF
NA | TRBJ1-2 | TRBD1 | TRBV2 | TGTGCCAGCAGTACCGGGACAGACTATGGCTACACCTTC | CASSTGTDYGYTF
NA | TRBJ2-7 | TRBD1 | TRBV29-1 | TGCAGCGCAACTCGACAGGGGGGCTCCTACGAGCAGTACTTC | CSATRQGGSYEQYF
NA | TRBJ1-1 | NA | TRBV12-5 | TGTGCTAGTGGTTTCTCATCGGGAACTGAAGCTTTCTTT | CASGFSSGTEAFF
NA | TRBJ2-2 | NA | TRBV2 | TGTGCCAGCAGTGAAACCCTGGGCGGGGAGCTGTTTTTT | CASSETLGGELFF
NA | TRBJ2-1 | NA | TRBV11-2 | TGTGCCAGCAGCCCCTGGCGCCACAATGAGCAGTTCTTC | CASSPWRHNEQFF
NA | TRBJ1-1 | NA | TRBV29-1 | TGCAGCGTATTGGACTTGCAAGCTTTCTTT | CSVLDLQAFF
NA | TRBJ2-1 | NA | TRBV5-6 | TGTGCCAGCAGCTTGGGGGGGGCCGACAATGAGCAGTTCTTC | CASSLGGADNEQFF
NA | TRBJ2-7 | TRBD2 | TRBV5-1 | TGCGCCAGCAGCTTGGCTAGGACTAGCGGGAGGGCCTACGAGCAGTACTTC | CASSLARTSGRAYEQYF
few | TRBJ1-2 | NA | TRBV28 | TGTGCCTCTAGGGGCGTCGGTTACTATGGCTACACCTTC | CASRGVGYYGYTF
NA | TRBJ1-2 | NA | TRBV6-1 | TGTGCCAGCAGTGAAGCCGGACGGGGGAACTATGGCTACACCTTC | CASSEAGRGNYGYTF
NA | TRBJ1-1 | NA | TRBV30 | TGTGCCTGGACACGGGGGACGGCCACTGAAGCTTTCTTT | CAWTRGTATEAFF
few | TRBJ2-7 | TRBD1 | TRBV11-2 | TGTGCCAGCAGCCCTTCGGGTCGGACAGGGACTTTCTACGAGGGGCAGTACTTC | CASSPSGRTGTFYEGQYF
NA | TRBJ2-7 | TRBD1 | TRBV7-6 | TGTGCCAGCAGCTTTGACAGGGACTACGAGCAGTACTTC | CASSFDRDYEQYF
NA | TRBJ2-3 | TRBD2 | TRBV15 | TGTGCCACCAGCAAAGGGATACTAGCGGTCACAGATACGCAGTATTTT | CATSKGILAVTDTQYF
NA | TRBJ2-3 | TRBD2 | TRBV7-7 | TGTGCTAGCAGCTTGGCTAGCGGGAGTCGTACGCAGTATTTT | CASSLASGSRTQYF